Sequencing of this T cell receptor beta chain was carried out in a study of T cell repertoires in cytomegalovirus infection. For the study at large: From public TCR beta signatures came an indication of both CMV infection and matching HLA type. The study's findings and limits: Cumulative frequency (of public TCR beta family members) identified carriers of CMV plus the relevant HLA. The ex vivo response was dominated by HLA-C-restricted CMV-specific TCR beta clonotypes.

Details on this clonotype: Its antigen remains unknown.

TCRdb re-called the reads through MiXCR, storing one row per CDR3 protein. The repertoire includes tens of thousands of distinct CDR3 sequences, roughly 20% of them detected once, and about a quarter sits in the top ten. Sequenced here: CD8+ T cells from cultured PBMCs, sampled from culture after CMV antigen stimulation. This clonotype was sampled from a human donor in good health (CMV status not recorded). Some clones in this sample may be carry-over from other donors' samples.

The CDR3 coding sequence is TGTGCCAGCAGCCCACCTTTCGGGCAGGGGCGATCAGCCGGGGAGCTGTTTTTT. Translated: CASSPPFGQGRSAGELFF. The gene calls are TRBV7-9 and TRBJ2-2, with D possibly matching TRBD1 (6 bases). V was shortened by 5 bases and J by 6 bases, with 25 bases between the two germline ends. CDR3 length: 18 amino acids. Germline values: CDR1 SEHNR, CDR2 FQNEAQ (reference sequence).